What follows is one TCR beta chain and its context. Its antigen remains unknown. It was with 60 Vbeta and 13 Jbeta primers that the PCR ran. Clones were sequenced by immunoSEQ multiplex PCR, and TCRdb holds only the in-frame ones, with some missing. In the table there are about 120,000 clones, around 76% of which are singletons. These data belong to a study of cytomegalovirus exposure and HLA in healthy donors. Overall study context: There were a few hundred genotyped donors. Of these, 75% to 85% fell in the genetic ancestry cluster associated with self-reported Caucasian donors. Study-level results: A later analysis linked a missense DCLRE1C variant to TCR beta V- and J-gene trimming. As immune exposure information, only CMV serostatus was available. Presence/absence results assume similar sequencing depth per donor, which may not hold.

Germline V gene lookup returns CDR1 SGHTA and CDR2 FQGNSA. V was shortened by 3 bases and J by 4 bases, with 24 bases between the two germline ends. There are 18 residues in the CDR3. This receptor was obtained from a man aged 55 to 69 in good health and CMV-seropositive. V is TRBV7-2 and J is TRBJ1-1; possibly TRBD1 for D (5 bases). Sequencing input: PBMCs. CDR3 nucleotides: TGTGCCAGCAGCTTTTTAGGGGCGAGGACAACCGAAGGCACTGAAGCTTTCTTT. The encoded protein is CASSFLGARTTEGTEAFF.